The following is a T cell receptor (beta chain) sequence with its context. The sample is drawn from a study of blood T cell repertoires in COVID-19. Method: immunoSEQ multiplex PCR; TCRdb's copy keeps in-frame clones and lacks some. The profile shows hundreds of thousands of clones, about 90% of them singletons. CDR3 length: 20 residues. The germline V gene encodes CDR1 SGHNT and CDR2 YYREEE (reference sequence). V lost 1 base and J 0 bases, leaving 20 bases between the germline ends. This clonotype was sampled from a man between 18 and 29 years old with active or convalescent COVID-19. The sequenced sample consisted of peripheral blood. This chain joins TRBV5-4 and TRBJ2-6, with a possible D match to TRBD1 (6 bases). This chain's CDR3 is CASSLLGATTAGSGANVLTF. DNA of the CDR3: TGTGCCAGCAGCTTGTTGGGGGCAACAACCGCGGGCTCTGGGGCCAACGTCCTGACTTTC.